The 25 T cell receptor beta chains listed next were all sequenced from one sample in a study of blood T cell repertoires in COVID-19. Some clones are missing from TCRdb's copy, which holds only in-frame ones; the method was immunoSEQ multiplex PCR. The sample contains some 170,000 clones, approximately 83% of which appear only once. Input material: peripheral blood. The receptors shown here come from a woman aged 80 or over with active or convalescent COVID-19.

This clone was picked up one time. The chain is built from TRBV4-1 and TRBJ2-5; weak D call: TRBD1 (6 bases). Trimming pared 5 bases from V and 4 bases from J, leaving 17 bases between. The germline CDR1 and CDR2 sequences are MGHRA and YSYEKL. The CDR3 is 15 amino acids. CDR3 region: CASSFSGTPPETQYF. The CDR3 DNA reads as TGCGCCAGCAGCTTTTCCGGGACACCCCCAGAGACCCAGTACTTC.

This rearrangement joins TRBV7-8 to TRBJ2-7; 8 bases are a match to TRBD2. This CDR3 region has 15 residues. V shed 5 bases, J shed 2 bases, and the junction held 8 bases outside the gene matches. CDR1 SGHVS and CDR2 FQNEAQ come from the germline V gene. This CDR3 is CASSESGGRTYEQYF. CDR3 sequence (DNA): TGTGCCAGCAGCGAGAGCGGGGGCCGTACCTACGAGCAGTACTTC.

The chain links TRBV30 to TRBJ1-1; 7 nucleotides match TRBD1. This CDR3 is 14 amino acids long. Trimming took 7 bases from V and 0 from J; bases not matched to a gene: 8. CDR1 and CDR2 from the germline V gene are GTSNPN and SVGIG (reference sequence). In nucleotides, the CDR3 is TGTGCCTTGGACCTCCAGGGGGTGAACACTGAAGCTTTCTTT. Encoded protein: CALDLQGVNTEAFF.

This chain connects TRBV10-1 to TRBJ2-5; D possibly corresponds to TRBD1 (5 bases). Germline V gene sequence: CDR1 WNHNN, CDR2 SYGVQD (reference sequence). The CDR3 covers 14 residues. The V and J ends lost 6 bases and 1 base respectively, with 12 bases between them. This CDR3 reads CASRNHRRQETQYF. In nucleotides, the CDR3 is TGCGCCAGCAGGAACCACAGGCGCCAAGAGACCCAGTACTTC.

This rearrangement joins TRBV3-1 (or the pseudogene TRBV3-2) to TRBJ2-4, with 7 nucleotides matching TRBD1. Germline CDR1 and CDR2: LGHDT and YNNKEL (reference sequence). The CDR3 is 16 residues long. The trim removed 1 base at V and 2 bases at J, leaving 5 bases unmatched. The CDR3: CASSQGGRGSKNIQYF. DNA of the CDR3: TGTGCCAGCAGCCAAGGTGGCAGGGGGTCCAAAAACATTCAGTACTTC.

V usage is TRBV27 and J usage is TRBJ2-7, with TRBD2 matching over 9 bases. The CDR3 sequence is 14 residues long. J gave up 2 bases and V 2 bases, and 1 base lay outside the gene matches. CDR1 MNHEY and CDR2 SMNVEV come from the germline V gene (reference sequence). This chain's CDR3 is CASSLAGGPYEQYF. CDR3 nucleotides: TGTGCCAGCAGTTTAGCGGGGGGGCCCTACGAGCAGTACTTC.

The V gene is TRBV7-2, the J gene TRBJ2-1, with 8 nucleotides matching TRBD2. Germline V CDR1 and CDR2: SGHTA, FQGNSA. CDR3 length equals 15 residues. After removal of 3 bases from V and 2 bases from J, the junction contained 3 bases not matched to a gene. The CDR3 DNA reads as TGTGCCAGCAGCTTTGGCGGGGGGCCCTACAATGAGCAGTTCTTC. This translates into CASSFGGGPYNEQFF.

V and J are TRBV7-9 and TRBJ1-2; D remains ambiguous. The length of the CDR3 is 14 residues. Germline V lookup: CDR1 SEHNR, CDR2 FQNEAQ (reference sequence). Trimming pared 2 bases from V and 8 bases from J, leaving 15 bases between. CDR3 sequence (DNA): TGTGCCAGCAGCTTATCGTCCTCCCAGGCCGGCTACACCTTC. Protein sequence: CASSLSSSQAGYTF.

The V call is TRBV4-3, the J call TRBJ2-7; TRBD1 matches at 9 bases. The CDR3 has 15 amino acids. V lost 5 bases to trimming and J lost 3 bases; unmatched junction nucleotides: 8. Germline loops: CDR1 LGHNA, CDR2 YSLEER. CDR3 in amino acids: CASSLGQGGIYEQYF. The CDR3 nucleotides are TGCGCCAGCAGCTTGGGACAGGGTGGGATCTACGAGCAGTACTTC.

CDR3 protein: CASSLGGASGNTIYF. The CDR3 DNA reads as TGTGCCAGCAGCTTAGGTGGGGCATCTGGAAACACCATATATTTT. The V and J genes are TRBV7-6 and TRBJ1-3; D possibly corresponds to TRBD1 (5 bases). The CDR3 consists of 15 residues. The V end lost 1 base, the J end lost 1 base, and 8 bases lay between the germline ends. Germline V CDR1 and CDR2: SGHVS, FNYEAQ. The variable domain in full, with the rest retrieved from reference TRBV7-6 and TRBJ1-3, is GAGVSQSPRYKVTKRGQDVALRCDPISGHVSLYWYRQALGQGPEFLTYFNYEAQQDKSGLPNDRFSAERPEGSISTLTIQRTEQRDSAMYRCASSLGGASGNTIYFGEGSWLTVV.

The CDR3 spells CASSVGPLAEETQYF. The CDR3 bases are TGTGCCAGCAGCGTAGGGCCACTAGCGGAAGAGACCCAGTACTTC. This sequence joins TRBV9 and TRBJ2-5; 8 bases align to TRBD2. The CDR3 runs to 15 residues. The germline gives CDR1 SGDLS, CDR2 YYNGEE. After removal of 0 bases from V and 3 bases from J, the junction contained 4 bases not matched to a gene.

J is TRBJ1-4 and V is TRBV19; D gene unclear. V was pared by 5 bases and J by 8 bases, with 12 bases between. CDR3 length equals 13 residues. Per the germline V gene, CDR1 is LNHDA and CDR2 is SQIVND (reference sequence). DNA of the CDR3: TGTGCCAGTAGTTTGGCGGAGGGAGAAAAACTGTTTTTT. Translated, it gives CASSLAEGEKLFF.

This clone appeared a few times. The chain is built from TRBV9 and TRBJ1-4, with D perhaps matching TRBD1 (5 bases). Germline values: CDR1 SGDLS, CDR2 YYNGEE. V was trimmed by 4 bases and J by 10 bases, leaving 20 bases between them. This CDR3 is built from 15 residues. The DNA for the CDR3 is TGTGCCAGCAGCCCGGGGGGGTTGACAGATGGAAAACTGTTTTTT. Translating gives CASSPGGLTDGKLFF.

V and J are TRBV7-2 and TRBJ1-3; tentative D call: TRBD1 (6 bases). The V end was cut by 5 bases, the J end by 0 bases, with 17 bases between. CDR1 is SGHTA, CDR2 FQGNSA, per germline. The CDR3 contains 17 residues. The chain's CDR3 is CASSPFRGSSSGNTIYF. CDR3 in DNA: TGTGCCAGCAGCCCATTCAGGGGCTCGAGCTCTGGAAACACCATATATTTT.

CDR3: CASSGIRETRLLSNQPQHF. The CDR3 DNA reads as TGTGCCAGCAGTGGTATTCGGGAAACCCGCCTGTTGAGCAATCAGCCCCAGCATTTT. The V gene is TRBV6-1, the J gene TRBJ1-5; D is unresolved. V shed 4 bases and J shed 1 base, with 23 bases lying between them. Looked up from germline, CDR1 is MNHNS and CDR2 is SASEGT. The CDR3 runs 19 residues.

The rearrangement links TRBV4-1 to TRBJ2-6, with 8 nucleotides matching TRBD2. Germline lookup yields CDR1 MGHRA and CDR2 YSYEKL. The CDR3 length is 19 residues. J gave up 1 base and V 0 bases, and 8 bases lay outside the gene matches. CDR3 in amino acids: CASSQERVAGQSGANVLTF. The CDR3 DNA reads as TGCGCCAGCAGCCAAGAACGCGTAGCGGGGCAATCTGGGGCCAACGTCCTGACTTTC.

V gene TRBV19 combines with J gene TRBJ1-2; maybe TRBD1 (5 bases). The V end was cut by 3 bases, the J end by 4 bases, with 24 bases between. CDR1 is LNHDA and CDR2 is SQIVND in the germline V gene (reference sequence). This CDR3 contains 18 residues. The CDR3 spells CASSMEGALRFPSYGYTF. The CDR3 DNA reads TGTGCCAGTAGTATGGAAGGGGCCTTAAGATTCCCTTCCTATGGCTACACCTTC.

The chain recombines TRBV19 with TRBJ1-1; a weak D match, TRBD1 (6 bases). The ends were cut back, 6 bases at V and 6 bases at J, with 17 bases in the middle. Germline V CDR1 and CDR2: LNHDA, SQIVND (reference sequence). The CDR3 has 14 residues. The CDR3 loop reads CASSPGHPGAEAFF. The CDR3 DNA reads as TGTGCCAGTAGCCCGGGACACCCTGGCGCTGAAGCTTTCTTT.

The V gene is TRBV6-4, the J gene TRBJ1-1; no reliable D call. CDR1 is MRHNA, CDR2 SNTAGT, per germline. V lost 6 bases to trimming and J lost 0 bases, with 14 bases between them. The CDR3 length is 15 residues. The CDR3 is CASRLADTVNTEAFF. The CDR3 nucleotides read TGTGCCAGCAGGCTGGCCGACACAGTGAACACTGAAGCTTTCTTT.

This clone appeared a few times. CDR3 bases: TGTGCCAGCAGCCCCCCGGGACTAAGCTCCTACAATGAGCAGTTCTTC. Its protein product is CASSPPGLSSYNEQFF. The J gene is TRBJ2-1, the V gene TRBV5-8; 7 bases are a match to TRBD2. Germline CDR1 reads SGHTS; CDR2 reads YDEGEE. This CDR3 has 16 residues. J gave up 0 bases and V 4 bases, and 7 bases lay outside the gene matches.

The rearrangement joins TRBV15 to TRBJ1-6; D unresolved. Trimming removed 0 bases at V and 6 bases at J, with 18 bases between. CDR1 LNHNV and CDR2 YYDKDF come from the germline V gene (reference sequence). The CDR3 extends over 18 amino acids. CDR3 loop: CATSRDPRAGNSNSPLHF. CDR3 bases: TGTGCCACCAGCAGAGATCCCCGTGCGGGTAACAGTAATTCACCCCTCCACTTT. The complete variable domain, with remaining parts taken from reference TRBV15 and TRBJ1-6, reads DAMVIQNPRYQVTQFGKPVTLSCSQTLNHNVMYWYQQKSSQAPKLLFHYYDKDFNNEADTPDNFQSRRPNTSFCFLDIRSPGLGDTAMYLCATSRDPRAGNSNSPLHFGNGTRLTVT.

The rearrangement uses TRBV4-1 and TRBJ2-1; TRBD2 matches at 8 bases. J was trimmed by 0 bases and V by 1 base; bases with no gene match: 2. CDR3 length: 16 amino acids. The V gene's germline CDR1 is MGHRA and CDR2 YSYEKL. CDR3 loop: CASSQAGGGSYNEQFF. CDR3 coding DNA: TGCGCCAGCAGCCAAGCGGGGGGGGGCTCCTACAATGAGCAGTTCTTC.

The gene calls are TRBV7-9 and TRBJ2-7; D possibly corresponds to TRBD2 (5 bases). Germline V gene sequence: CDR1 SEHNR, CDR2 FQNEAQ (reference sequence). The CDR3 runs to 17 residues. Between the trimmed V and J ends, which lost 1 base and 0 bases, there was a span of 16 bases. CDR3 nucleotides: TGTGCCAGCAGCTTAGGGATAGGCGGGCTAAGCTCCTACGAGCAGTACTTC. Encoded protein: CASSLGIGGLSSYEQYF.

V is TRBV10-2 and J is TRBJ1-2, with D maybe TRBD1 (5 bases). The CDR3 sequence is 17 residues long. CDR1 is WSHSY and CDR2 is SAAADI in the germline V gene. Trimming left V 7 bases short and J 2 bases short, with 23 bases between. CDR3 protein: CASTIGGTLGRNYGYTF. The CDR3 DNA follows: TGCGCCAGCACCATCGGCGGGACGCTCGGAAGGAACTATGGCTACACCTTC.

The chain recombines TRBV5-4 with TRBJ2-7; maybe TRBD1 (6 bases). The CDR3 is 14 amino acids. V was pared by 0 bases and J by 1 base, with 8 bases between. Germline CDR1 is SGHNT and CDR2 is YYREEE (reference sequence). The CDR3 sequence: CASSLEQGSYEQYF. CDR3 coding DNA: TGTGCCAGCAGCTTGGAGCAGGGGTCCTACGAGCAGTACTTC.